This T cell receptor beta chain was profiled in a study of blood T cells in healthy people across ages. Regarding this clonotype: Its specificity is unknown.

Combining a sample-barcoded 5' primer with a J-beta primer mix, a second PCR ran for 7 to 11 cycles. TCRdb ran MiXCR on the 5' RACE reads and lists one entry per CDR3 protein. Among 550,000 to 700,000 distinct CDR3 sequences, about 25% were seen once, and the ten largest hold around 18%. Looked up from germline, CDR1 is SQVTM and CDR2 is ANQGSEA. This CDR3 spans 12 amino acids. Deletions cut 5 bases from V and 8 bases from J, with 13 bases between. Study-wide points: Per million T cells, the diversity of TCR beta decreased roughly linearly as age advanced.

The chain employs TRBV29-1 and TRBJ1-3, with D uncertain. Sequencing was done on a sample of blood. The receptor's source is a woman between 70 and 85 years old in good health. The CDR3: CSVRLSTDTIYF. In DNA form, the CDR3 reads TGCAGCGTTAGACTGAGCACGGACACCATATATTTT.